What follows is one T cell receptor (beta chain) and its context. The V and J ends lost 8 bases and 0 bases respectively, with 14 bases between them. CDR1 and CDR2 (germline): SGHNT, YYREEE (reference sequence). This CDR3 spans 14 amino acids. The data were obtained in a study of cytomegalovirus exposure and HLA in healthy donors. Primers for the PCR totalled 60 Vbeta and 13 Jbeta. Assay used: immunoSEQ multiplex PCR; TCRdb lists only in-frame clones, some missing. The data contain about 140,000 clones, roughly 78% of them singletons. The V gene is TRBV5-4, the J gene TRBJ1-1, with no clear D. The source is a man in his late teens or twenties in good health and CMV-seropositive. The sequenced sample was PBMCs. The CDR3 DNA sequence: TGTGCCAGTTACCCGGCGGGCATGAACACTGAAGCTTTCTTT. It codes for CASYPAGMNTEAFF.